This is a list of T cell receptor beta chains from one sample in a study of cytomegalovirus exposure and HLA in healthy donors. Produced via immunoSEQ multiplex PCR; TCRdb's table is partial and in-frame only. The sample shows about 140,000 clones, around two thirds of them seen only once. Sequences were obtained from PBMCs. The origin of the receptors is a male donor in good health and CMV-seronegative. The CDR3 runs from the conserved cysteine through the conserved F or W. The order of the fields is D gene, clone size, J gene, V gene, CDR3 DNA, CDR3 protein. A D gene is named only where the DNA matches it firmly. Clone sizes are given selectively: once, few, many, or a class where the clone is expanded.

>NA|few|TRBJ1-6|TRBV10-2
TGCGCCAGCAGTGAGTGGGCCCCGGTTAGGGGGAAAAATTTACCCCTCCACTTT
CASSEWAPVRGKNLPLHF
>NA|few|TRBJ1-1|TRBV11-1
TGTGCCAGCAGCATATCAGTGAACACTGAAGCTTTCTTT
CASSISVNTEAFF
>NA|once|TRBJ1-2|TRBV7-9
TGTGCACCAAAGAAGCTTTTGAGTCCTAACTATGGCTACACCTTC
CAPKKLLSPNYGYTF
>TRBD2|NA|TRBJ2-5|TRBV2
TGTGCCAGCAGGGGGACTAGCGGGGCGGGGGAGGAGACCCAGTACTTC
CASRGTSGAGEETQYF
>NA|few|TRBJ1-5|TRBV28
TGTGCCAGCAGTTTATTGGCTGGGGCCAACGATAGCAATCAGCCCCAGCATTTT
CASSLLAGANDSNQPQHF
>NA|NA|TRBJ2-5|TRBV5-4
TGTGCCAGCAGCTTGGAGGAGGGGGAGACCCAGTACTTC
CASSLEEGETQYF
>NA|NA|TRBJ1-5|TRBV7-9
TGTGCCAGCAGCAAGGACTTTGAGGGGCCCCAGCATTTT
CASSKDFEGPQHF
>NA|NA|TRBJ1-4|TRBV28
TGTGCCAACAGTTTCGGGCAGGGTCGAGAAAAACTGTTTTTT
CANSFGQGREKLFF
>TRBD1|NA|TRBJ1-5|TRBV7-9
TGTGCCAGCAGCAGGGACAGGGGCAGCAATCAGCCCCAGCATTTT
CASSRDRGSNQPQHF
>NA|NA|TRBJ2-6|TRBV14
TGTGCCAGCACCAGGGACTCTGGGGCCAACGTCCTGACTTTC
CASTRDSGANVLTF
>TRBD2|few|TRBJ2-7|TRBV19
TGTGCCAGTAGTCCGACCGCCGCTAGCGGGGGTTACGAGCAGTACTTC
CASSPTAASGGYEQYF
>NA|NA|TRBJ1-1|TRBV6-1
TGTGCCAGCAGTCCAAACCACCTCGGGGGAACTGAAGCTTTCTTT
CASSPNHLGGTEAFF
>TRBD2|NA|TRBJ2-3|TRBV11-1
TGTGCCAGCAGCTACTCCGGGAGGGGTAGCACAGATACGCAGTATTTT
CASSYSGRGSTDTQYF
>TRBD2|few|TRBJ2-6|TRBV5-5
TGTGCCAGCAGGGCGGGGGACTCTGGGGCCAACGTCCTGACTTTC
CASRAGDSGANVLTF
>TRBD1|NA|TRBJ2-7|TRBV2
TGTGCCAGCAGTGAAGGGGACAGGGTAATGACCTACGAGCAGTACTTC
CASSEGDRVMTYEQYF
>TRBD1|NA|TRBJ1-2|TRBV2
TGTGCCAGCAGTGGGGACAGGGCCTATGGCTACACCTTC
CASSGDRAYGYTF
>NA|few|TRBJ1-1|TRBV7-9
TGTGCCAGCAGCTTAAACAGAAACACTGAAGCTTTCTTT
CASSLNRNTEAFF
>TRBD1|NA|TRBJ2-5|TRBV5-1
TGCGCCAGCAGCTTGGCCGGGACAGGGGCCGGAGAGACCCAGTACTTC
CASSLAGTGAGETQYF
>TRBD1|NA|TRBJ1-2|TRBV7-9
TGTGCCAGCAGCTTAGTGTTGCAGGGGGGTGGCTACCCCTTC
CASSLVLQGGGYPF
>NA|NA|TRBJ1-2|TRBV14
TGTGCCAGCAGCCAAGATCCGGGAGTCCGTGGCTACACCTTC
CASSQDPGVRGYTF
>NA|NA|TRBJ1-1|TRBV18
TGTGCCAGCTCACCACCGAACAGGGATGATGAAGCTTTCTTT
CASSPPNRDDEAFF
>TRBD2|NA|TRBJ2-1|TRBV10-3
TGTGCCATCCGGGGGGTGCGGGGGGCCGATGAGCAGTTCTTC
CAIRGVRGADEQFF
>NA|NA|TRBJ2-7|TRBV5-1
TGCGCCAGCAGCTTGGCAGGGCAGGTCCACGAGCAGTACTTC
CASSLAGQVHEQYF
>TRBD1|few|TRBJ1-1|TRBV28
TGTGCCAGCAGGAACCCGGGACAGGGCGACACTGAAGCTTTCTTT
CASRNPGQGDTEAFF
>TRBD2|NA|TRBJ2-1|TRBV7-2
TGTGCCAGCAGCTATAGCGGGGGGGGATACAATGAGCAGTTCTTC
CASSYSGGGYNEQFF